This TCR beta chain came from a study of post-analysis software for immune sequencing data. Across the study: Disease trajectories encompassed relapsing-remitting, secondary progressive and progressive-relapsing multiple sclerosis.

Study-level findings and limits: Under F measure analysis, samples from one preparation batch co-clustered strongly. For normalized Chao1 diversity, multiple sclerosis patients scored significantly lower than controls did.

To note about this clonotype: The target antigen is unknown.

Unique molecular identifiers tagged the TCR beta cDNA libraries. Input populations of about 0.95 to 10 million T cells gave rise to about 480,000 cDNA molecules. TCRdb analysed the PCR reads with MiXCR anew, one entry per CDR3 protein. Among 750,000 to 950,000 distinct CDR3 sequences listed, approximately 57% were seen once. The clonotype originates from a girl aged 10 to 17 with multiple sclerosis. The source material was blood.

The CDR3 sequence: CASSFWAFEALNTEAFF. Written as DNA, the CDR3 is TGTGCCAGCAGTTTTTGGGCGTTTGAGGCTTTGAACACTGAAGCTTTCTTT. This chain links TRBV12-3 or TRBV12-4 with TRBJ1-1, with D uncertain. Trimming took off 3 bases at V and 0 bases at J, with 17 bases between the two ends. This CDR3 contains 17 residues.